The present T cell receptor (beta chain) was sequenced within a study of PD-1 blockade in classical Hodgkin lymphoma. Using immunoSEQ multiplex PCR, the repertoire was profiled, and TCRdb retains in-frame clones only, with some absent. The sample comprises around 50,000 clones, around 90% of which are singletons, and around 14% rests with the top ten. This CDR3 comprises 16 residues. Trimming removed 3 bases from V and 4 bases from J, with 17 bases in between. CDR1 ENHRY and CDR2 SYGVKD come from the germline V gene. Sample time point: cycle 4 day 1 (C4D1), after more than 5 weeks of nivolumab. In every patient, relapse followed autologous stem cell transplantation, while exposure to brentuximab vedotin differed.

This sequence joins TRBV10-3 and TRBJ2-3; D is perhaps TRBD2 (6 bases). The clonotype was recovered from a human donor with classical Hodgkin lymphoma. This material consisted of peripheral blood mononuclear cells (PBMCs), taken before the fourth cycle of nivolumab. The CDR3 DNA sequence: TGTGCCATCAGTGAAAGTCGGGAGAGGTCCCCAGATACGCAGTATTTT. It codes for CAISESRERSPDTQYF.